The rows below give T cell receptor beta chains drawn from one sample of a study of identical twins. Each CDR3 protein gets one entry after TCRdb re-called the 5' RACE reads with MiXCR. Among roughly 500,000 distinct CDR3 sequences, around 20% were seen once, and the ten largest hold around 0.9%. Separately, the same data were catalogued under a study of T cells expressing NK-cell markers.

The sequencing sample was made of CD4+ T cells sorted from blood. The receptors here all came from a woman between 18 and 30 years old in good health. CDR3s include the opening cysteine and the closing phenylalanine or tryptophan. A D gene is named only where the DNA matches it firmly. Expanded clones are given a class, and other clones once, few, many or no size at all.

TRBJ2-1 | - | TRBV19 | - | CASSRRRTEYYNEQFF | TGTGCCAGTAGCCGACGGCGAACAGAATACTACAATGAGCAGTTCTTC
TRBJ2-7 | - | TRBV7-9 | few | CASSSVFPVVSEQYF | TGTGCCAGCAGCTCAGTATTTCCTGTTGTCTCCGAGCAGTACTTC
TRBJ1-2 | - | TRBV28 | - | CASSQGVSGGYTF | TGTGCCAGCAGCCAGGGAGTCTCTGGGGGCTACACCTTC
TRBJ1-1 | TRBD1 | TRBV11-3 | - | CASKINAGGGTEAFF | TGTGCCAGCAAAATAAACGCAGGGGGCGGCACTGAAGCTTTCTTT
TRBJ2-7 | TRBD2 | TRBV6-5 | - | CASSYTSGRAGYEQYF | TGTGCCAGCAGTTATACGAGCGGGAGGGCCGGGTACGAGCAGTACTTC
TRBJ2-7 | - | TRBV18 | - | CASSPPGLREQYF | TGTGCCAGCTCACCACCAGGATTACGCGAGCAGTACTTC
TRBJ1-5 | - | TRBV12-3/TRBV12-4 | few | CASIVLGGLPTRPQHF | TGTGCCAGCATTGTCTTGGGGGGCCTCCCCACGCGGCCCCAGCATTTT
TRBJ1-2 | - | TRBV12-3/TRBV12-4 | few | CASRNRAGYGYTF | TGTGCCAGCAGGAACAGGGCGGGCTATGGCTACACCTTC
TRBJ2-3 | TRBD2 | TRBV5-1 | medium-sized | CASSFFRLAGKDTQYF | TGCGCCAGCAGCTTCTTCCGACTAGCCGGGAAAGATACGCAGTATTTT
TRBJ2-3 | TRBD2 | TRBV11-2 | few | CASSFLGLATDTQYF | TGTGCCAGCAGCTTCCTTGGACTAGCGACAGATACGCAGTATTTT
TRBJ2-6 | - | TRBV6-1 | many | CASSGIDSGANVLTF | TGTGCCAGCAGTGGGATTGACTCTGGGGCCAACGTCCTGACTTTC
TRBJ2-7 | TRBD1 | TRBV3-1 | - | CASSPPGQGSNEQYF | TGTGCCAGCAGCCCCCCGGGACAGGGGTCCAACGAGCAGTACTTC
TRBJ2-2 | - | TRBV12-3/TRBV12-4 | few | CASRRFPGELFF | TGTGCCAGCAGACGTTTCCCCGGGGAGCTGTTTTTT
TRBJ2-7 | - | TRBV12-3/TRBV12-4 | few | CASSPRDRYYEQYF | TGTGCCAGCAGTCCGCGGGACAGATACTACGAGCAGTACTTC
TRBJ1-5 | TRBD1 | TRBV6-5 | - | CASSYRTGGLSNQPQHF | TGTGCCAGCAGCTACCGGACAGGAGGATTAAGCAATCAGCCCCAGCATTTT
TRBJ2-1 | TRBD2 | TRBV12-3/TRBV12-4 | few | CASSLKREYNEQFF | TGTGCCAGCAGTTTAAAGCGGGAGTACAATGAGCAGTTCTTC
TRBJ2-3 | TRBD2 | TRBV6-2/TRBV6-3 | few | CASSLSGMRTDTQYF | TGTGCCAGCAGTCTCAGCGGGATGAGGACAGATACGCAGTATTTT
TRBJ2-1 | TRBD2 | TRBV7-2 | few | CASSLLAGAPNEQFF | TGTGCCAGCAGCCTCTTAGCGGGAGCGCCTAATGAGCAGTTCTTC
TRBJ2-3 | - | TRBV10-3 | few | CAIRGSGEDTQYF | TGTGCCATCAGGGGTTCGGGGGAGGATACGCAGTATTTT
TRBJ2-1 | TRBD1 | TRBV5-1 | - | CASSPPGTAYNEQFF | TGCGCCAGCAGCCCGCCCGGGACAGCCTACAATGAGCAGTTCTTC
TRBJ1-2 | - | TRBV1 | - | CASSEAEVNYGYTF | TGCGCCAGCAGTGAAGCAGAAGTTAACTATGGCTACACCTTC
TRBJ2-1 | - | TRBV7-2 | few | CASSWKGHSVHEQFF | TGTGCCAGCAGCTGGAAGGGACACTCGGTCCATGAGCAGTTCTTC
TRBJ2-1 | TRBD1 | TRBV28 | - | CASSPRTGRHIYNEQFF | TGTGCCAGCAGTCCCCGGACAGGGCGCCACATCTACAATGAGCAGTTCTTC
TRBJ1-2 | - | TRBV5-1 | - | CASSLGEDTGYTF | TGCGCCAGCAGCTTAGGGGAGGACACCGGCTACACCTTC
TRBJ2-3 | - | TRBV5-1 | - | CASSGQGLADTQYF | TGCGCCAGCAGCGGCCAGGGTTTAGCAGATACGCAGTATTTT